The 10 T cell receptor beta chains presented below share a single source sample, sequenced in a study of blood T cells in healthy people across ages. A sample-barcoded 5' primer and a J-beta primer mix were used in a second PCR of roughly 7 to 11 cycles. In TCRdb, the 5' RACE reads were re-called with MiXCR into one record per CDR3 protein. The sample gives over 1,200,000 distinct CDR3 sequences, 59% of which show up once; under 8.5% is in the top ten. The sample comprised blood. All receptors derive from a man younger than 35 in good health.

Remarks on this clonotype: Compared with germline, one end of the junction differs, possibly owing to a read error. The chain couples TRBV4-2 to TRBJ2-5; 8 bases align to TRBD1. Germline V gene data show CDR1 as LGHNA and CDR2 as YNFKEQ. CDR3 length: 17 residues. The CDR3 here is CASSQDLDRALLETQYF. The DNA of the CDR3 is TGTGCCAGCAGTCAAGATCTGGACAGGGCTTTACTGGAGACCCAGTACTTC.

This clonotype was seen a handful of times. The chain joins TRBV3-1 to TRBJ2-5; unclear D gene. Near its end, the DNA agrees better with TRBJ2-7, so the J call may be wrong. CDR1 is LGHDT and CDR2 is YNNKEL in the germline V gene (reference sequence). The CDR3 covers 14 residues. The CDR3 reads CASSRGTVGYEQYF. For the CDR3, the DNA is TGTGCCAGCAGCCGCGGAACTGTGGGCTACGAGCAGTACTTC.

This clonotype has just a few counts. J is TRBJ1-4 and V is TRBV20-1; D gene uncertain. The V end was cut by 6 bases, the J end by 0 bases, with 8 bases between. Germline CDR1 reads DFQATT; CDR2 reads SNEGSKA (reference sequence). The CDR3 consists of 13 residues. The CDR3 here is CSAEAATNEKLFF. CDR3 nucleotides: TGCAGTGCCGAGGCCGCAACTAATGAAAAACTGTTTTTT.

The chain carries TRBV9 and TRBJ2-3; TRBD2 agrees at 8 bases. Germline CDR1 is SGDLS and CDR2 is YYNGEE. The CDR3 totals 18 residues. The ends lost 2 bases at V and 2 bases at J; junction bases unmatched: 13. Here the CDR3 reads CASSVALSTSGYTDTQYF. CDR3 nucleotides: TGTGCCAGCAGCGTCGCCCTGAGTACTAGCGGTTACACAGATACGCAGTATTTT.

The V and J genes are TRBV11-2 and TRBJ2-7; weak D call: TRBD1 (5 bases). This CDR3 spans 14 amino acids. Germline CDR1 SGHAT, CDR2 FQNNGV. Trimming took 3 bases from V and 0 from J, leaving 9 bases between them. The CDR3 loop reads CASSFIGVSYEQYF. The CDR3 DNA reads as TGTGCCAGCAGCTTCATAGGGGTCTCCTACGAGCAGTACTTC.

In this sample, this clonotype turned up a few times. The chain recombines TRBV4-2 with TRBJ1-2, with D perhaps matching TRBD1 (6 bases). Germline lookup yields CDR1 LGHNA and CDR2 YNFKEQ. The ends were cut back, 2 bases at V and 3 bases at J, with 19 bases in the middle. CDR3 length: 17 residues. The CDR3 DNA is TGTGCCAGCAGCCAAATAGACCGACAGGCGACCGACTATGGCTACACCTTC. This gives the protein CASSQIDRQATDYGYTF.

V gene TRBV14 combines with J gene TRBJ1-6, with 11 bases lining up with TRBD1. V lost 0 bases, J lost 8 bases, and 12 bases stayed unmatched. The CDR3 has 19 amino acids. Germline loops: CDR1 SGHDN, CDR2 FVKESK. The CDR3 DNA sequence: TGTGCCAGCAGCCAAGAAATTGGGACAGGGGGTTTCGTAGATTCACCCCTCCACTTT. This translates into CASSQEIGTGGFVDSPLHF.

The chain recombines TRBV27 with TRBJ1-1, with D possibly TRBD1 on 5 matching bases. Germline values: CDR1 MNHEY, CDR2 SMNVEV (reference sequence). The CDR3 is 15 residues long. V was cut by 0 bases and J by 2 bases, with 10 bases left in between. The CDR3 region is CASSLSGAGNTEAFF. CDR3 nucleotide sequence: TGTGCCAGCAGTTTATCAGGGGCAGGAAACACTGAAGCTTTCTTT.

J is TRBJ2-2 and V is TRBV12-3 or TRBV12-4; TRBD1 matches 10 bases. This CDR3 has 13 amino acids. The CDR3 is CAGRTGGTGELFF. CDR3 DNA sequence: TGTGCGGGGAGGACAGGGGGCACCGGGGAGCTGTTTTTT.

The chain combines TRBV6-2 or TRBV6-3 with TRBJ1-5, with D tentatively TRBD1 (5 bases). CDR1 is MNHEY, CDR2 SVGEGT, per germline. Between the trimmed V and J ends, which lost 0 bases and 0 bases, there was a span of 18 bases. This CDR3 spans 19 amino acids. CDR3 coding DNA: TGTGCCAGCAGTTACTCCGGCTGGAGGGACGGCGATAGCAATCAGCCCCAGCATTTT. As protein: CASSYSGWRDGDSNQPQHF.